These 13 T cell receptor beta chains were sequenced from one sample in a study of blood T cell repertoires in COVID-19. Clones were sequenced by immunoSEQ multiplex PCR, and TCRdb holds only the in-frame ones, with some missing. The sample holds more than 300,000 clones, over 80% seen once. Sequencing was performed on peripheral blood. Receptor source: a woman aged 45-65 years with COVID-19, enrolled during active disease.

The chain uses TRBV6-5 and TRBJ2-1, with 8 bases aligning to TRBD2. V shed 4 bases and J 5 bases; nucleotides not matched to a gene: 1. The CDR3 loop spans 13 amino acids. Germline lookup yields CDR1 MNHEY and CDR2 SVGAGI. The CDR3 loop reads CASSSGLDNEQFF. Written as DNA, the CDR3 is TGTGCCAGCAGTTCGGGACTAGACAATGAGCAGTTCTTC.

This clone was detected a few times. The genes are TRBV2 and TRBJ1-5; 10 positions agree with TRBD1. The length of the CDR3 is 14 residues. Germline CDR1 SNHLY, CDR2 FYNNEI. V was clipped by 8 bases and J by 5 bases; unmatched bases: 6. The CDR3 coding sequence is TGTGCCAGCTTTCTGACAGGGGGCCATCAGCCCCAGCATTTT. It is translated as CASFLTGGHQPQHF.

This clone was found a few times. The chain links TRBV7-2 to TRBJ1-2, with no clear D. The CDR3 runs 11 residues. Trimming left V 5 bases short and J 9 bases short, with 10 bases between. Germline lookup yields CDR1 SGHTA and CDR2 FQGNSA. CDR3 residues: CASSLGQSYTF. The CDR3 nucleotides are TGTGCCAGCAGCCTAGGGCAAAGCTACACCTTC.

CDR3 nucleotide sequence: TGCGCCAGCAGCCTATCCTCGGTCGGGAGGGTTTGGAATGAGCAGTTCTTC. Protein: CASSLSSVGRVWNEQFF. This sequence joins TRBV4-1 and TRBJ2-1, with 8 bases matching TRBD2. From germline, CDR1 is MGHRA and CDR2 YSYEKL. Unmatched junction bases numbered 15, after V lost 4 bases and J lost 7 bases. CDR3 length: 17 residues.

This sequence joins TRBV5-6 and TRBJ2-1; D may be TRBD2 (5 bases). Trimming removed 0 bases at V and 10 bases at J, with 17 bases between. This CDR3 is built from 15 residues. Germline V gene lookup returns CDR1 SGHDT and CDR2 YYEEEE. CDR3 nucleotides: TGTGCCAGCAGCTTGGGAGGGCTTTCCCTCGGAGAGCAGTTCTTC. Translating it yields CASSLGGLSLGEQFF.

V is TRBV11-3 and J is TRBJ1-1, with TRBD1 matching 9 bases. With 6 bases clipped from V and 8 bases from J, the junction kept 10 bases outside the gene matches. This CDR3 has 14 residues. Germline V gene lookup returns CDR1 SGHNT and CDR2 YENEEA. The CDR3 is CASSTGTGRVEAFF. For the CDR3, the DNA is TGTGCCAGCAGTACCGGGACAGGGAGGGTGGAAGCTTTCTTT.

This CDR3 reads CASSPMYRGAGGQTDTQYF. In DNA form, the CDR3 reads TGTGCCAGCAGCCCGATGTATAGGGGCGCGGGAGGGCAAACAGATACGCAGTATTTT. The chain recombines TRBV3-1 (or the pseudogene TRBV3-2) with TRBJ2-3; 9 bases align to TRBD2. From germline, CDR1 is LGHDT and CDR2 YNNKEL (reference sequence). Losses at the gene ends were 4 bases for V and 3 bases for J; bases not matched to a gene: 17. The CDR3 is 19 amino acids.

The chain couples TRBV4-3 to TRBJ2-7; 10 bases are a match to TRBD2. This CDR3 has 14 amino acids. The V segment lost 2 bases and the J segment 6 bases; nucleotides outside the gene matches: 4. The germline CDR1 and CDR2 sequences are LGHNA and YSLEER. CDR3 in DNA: TGCGCCAGCAGCCAACTAGCGGGAGTCGGCGAGCAGTACTTC. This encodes CASSQLAGVGEQYF.

CDR3 nucleotide sequence: TGTGCCAGTACGGGGGGAGGGGTACAGCCCCAGCATTTT. Protein product: CASTGGGVQPQHF. The V gene is TRBV19, the J gene TRBJ1-5; perhaps TRBD1 as D (5 bases). Trimming took 7 bases from V and 7 from J, leaving 14 bases between them. The CDR3 length is 13 residues. Germline V CDR1 and CDR2: LNHDA, SQIVND (reference sequence).

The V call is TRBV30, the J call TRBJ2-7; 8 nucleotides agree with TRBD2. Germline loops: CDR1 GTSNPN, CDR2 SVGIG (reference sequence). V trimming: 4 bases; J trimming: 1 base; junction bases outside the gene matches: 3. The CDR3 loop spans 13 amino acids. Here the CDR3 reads CAWKGGRSYEQYF. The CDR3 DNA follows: TGTGCCTGGAAGGGCGGGAGGTCCTACGAGCAGTACTTC.

The CDR3 reads CSVLDNPGYYEQYF. In DNA form, the CDR3 reads TGCAGCGTTTTAGACAACCCGGGATACTACGAGCAGTACTTC. J is TRBJ2-7 and V is TRBV29-1, with D possibly matching TRBD2 (5 bases). The V gene lost 5 bases and the J gene lost 3 bases, with 17 bases spanning the gap. Germline V CDR1 and CDR2: SQVTM, ANQGSEA. The CDR3 is 14 amino acids.

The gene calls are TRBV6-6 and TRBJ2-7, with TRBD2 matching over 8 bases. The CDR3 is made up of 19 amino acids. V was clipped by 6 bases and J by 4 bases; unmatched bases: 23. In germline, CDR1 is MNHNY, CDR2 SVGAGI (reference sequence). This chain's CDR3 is CASSYTAGVFQTLPYEQYF. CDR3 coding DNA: TGTGCCAGCAGCTACACAGCGGGAGTTTTTCAAACGCTCCCTTACGAGCAGTACTTC.

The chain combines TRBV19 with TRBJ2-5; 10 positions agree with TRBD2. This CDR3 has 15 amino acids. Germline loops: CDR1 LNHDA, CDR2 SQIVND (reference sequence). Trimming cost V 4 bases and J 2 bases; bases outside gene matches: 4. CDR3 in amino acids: CASSTKLAGQETQYF. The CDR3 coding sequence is TGTGCCAGTAGTACCAAACTAGCGGGGCAAGAGACCCAGTACTTC.